The source of this T cell receptor beta chain is a study of T cell changes during pregnancy in multiple sclerosis. Trimming shortened V by 2 bases and J by 4 bases, and 18 bases separated the two germline ends. This CDR3 has 16 residues. CDR1 is SGDLS, CDR2 YYNGEE, per germline. The table came from immunoSEQ multiplex PCR; TCRdb's copy has only in-frame clones and leaves some out. The table lists roughly 13,000 clones, 80% to 95% of them singletons. Sequences were derived from peripheral blood, sampled in the second trimester of pregnancy. The J gene is TRBJ1-2, the V gene TRBV9; D possibly corresponds to TRBD1 (5 bases). The sequence was collected from a female donor in good health, enrolled as a control in a pregnancy study. In DNA, the CDR3 is TGTGCCAGCAGCGTGAGACCAGGGCTCGCTAGCTATGGCTACACCTTC. It specifies CASSVRPGLASYGYTF.